Described below is a single T cell receptor (beta chain) sequence and its context. This entry belongs to a study of shared clonotypes between healthy human individuals. Germline CDR1 is SEHNR and CDR2 is FQNEAQ (reference sequence). Trimming left V 5 bases short and J 7 bases short, with 8 bases between. The CDR3 contains 12 residues. Assay used: immunoSEQ multiplex PCR; TCRdb lists only in-frame clones, some missing. The table has more than 2 million clones, approximately 94% seen once. Sequences were obtained from naive CD4+ T cells sorted from blood. Stated subset: CD45RA+ positively selected. The chain is built from TRBV7-9 and TRBJ2-2; D remains unclear. This clonotype was sampled from a man younger than 30 in good health. The CDR3, as DNA: TGTGCCAGCAGCCTGGGAATCGGGGAGCTGTTTTTT. Its translation is CASSLGIGELFF.